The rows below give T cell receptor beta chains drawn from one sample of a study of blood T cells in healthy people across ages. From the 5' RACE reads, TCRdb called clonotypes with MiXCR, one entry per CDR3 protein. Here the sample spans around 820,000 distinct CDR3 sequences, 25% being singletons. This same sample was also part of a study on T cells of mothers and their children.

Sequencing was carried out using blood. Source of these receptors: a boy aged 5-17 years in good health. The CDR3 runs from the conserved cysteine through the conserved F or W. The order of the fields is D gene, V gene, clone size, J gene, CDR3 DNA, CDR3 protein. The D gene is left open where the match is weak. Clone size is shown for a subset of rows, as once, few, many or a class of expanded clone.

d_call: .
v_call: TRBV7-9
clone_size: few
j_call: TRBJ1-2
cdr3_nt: TGTGCCAGCAGCCCTGGAAGGACAGAATCCTATGGCTACACCTTC
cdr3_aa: CASSPGRTESYGYTF

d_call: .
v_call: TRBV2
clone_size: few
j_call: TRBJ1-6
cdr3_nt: TGTGCCAGCAGTGGGACGGCGAATTCACCCCTCCACTTT
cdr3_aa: CASSGTANSPLHF

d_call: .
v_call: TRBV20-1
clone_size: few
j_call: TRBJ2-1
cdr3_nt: TGCAGTGCCCCAGACAGGGAGCAGTTCTTC
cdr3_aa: CSAPDREQFF

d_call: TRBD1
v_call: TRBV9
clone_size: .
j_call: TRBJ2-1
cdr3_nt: TGTGCCAGCAGCTCCCGGACAGGGGGAAACAATGAGCAGTTCTTC
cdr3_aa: CASSSRTGGNNEQFF

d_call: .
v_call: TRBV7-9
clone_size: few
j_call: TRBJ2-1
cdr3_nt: TGTGCCAGCAGCTTAGTTACTAGCTACAATGAGCAGTTCTTC
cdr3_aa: CASSLVTSYNEQFF

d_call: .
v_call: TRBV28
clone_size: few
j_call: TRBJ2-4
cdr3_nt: TGTGCCAGCAGTAACCTGGTATCCGAACAGGGCGAATACTTC
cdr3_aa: CASSNLVSEQGEYF

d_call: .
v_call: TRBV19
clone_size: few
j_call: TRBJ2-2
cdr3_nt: TGTGCCAGTAGAGGGGTGGAACTTTCGGGGGAGCTGTTTTTT
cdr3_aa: CASRGVELSGELFF

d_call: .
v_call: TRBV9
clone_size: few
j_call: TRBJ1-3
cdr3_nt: TGTGCCAGCAGCGTAGTTGGGGACTCTGGAAACACCATATATTTT
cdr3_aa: CASSVVGDSGNTIYF

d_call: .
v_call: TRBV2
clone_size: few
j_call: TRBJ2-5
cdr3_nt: TGTGCCAGCAGTGATCGGTCTCTAGCCGGGGAGGAGACCCAGTACTTC
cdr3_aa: CASSDRSLAGEETQYF

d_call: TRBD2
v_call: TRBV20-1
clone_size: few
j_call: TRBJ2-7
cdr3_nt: TGCAGTGCTAGAGTTGGTCGGACTAGCGGATACGAGCAGTACTTC
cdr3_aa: CSARVGRTSGYEQYF

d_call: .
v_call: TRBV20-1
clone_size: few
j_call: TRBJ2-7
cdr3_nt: TGCAGTGCTAACCCAACTAGAGAGCTAACCTACGAGCAGTACTTC
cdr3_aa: CSANPTRELTYEQYF

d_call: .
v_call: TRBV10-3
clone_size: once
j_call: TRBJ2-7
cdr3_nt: TGTGCCATCAGTGAAACTAAGATCGGGGACGGTTTCTACGAGCAGTACTTC
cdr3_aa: CAISETKIGDGFYEQYF

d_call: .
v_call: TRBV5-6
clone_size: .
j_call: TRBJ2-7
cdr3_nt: TGTGCCAGCAGCTCGGGGCCAGCGGGCTCCTACGAGCAGTACTTC
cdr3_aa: CASSSGPAGSYEQYF

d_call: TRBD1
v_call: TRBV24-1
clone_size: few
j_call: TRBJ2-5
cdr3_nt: TGTGCCACCAGTGATCCGACAGGGAGAGAGACCCAGTACTTC
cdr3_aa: CATSDPTGRETQYF

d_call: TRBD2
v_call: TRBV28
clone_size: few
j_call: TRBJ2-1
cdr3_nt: TGTGCCAGCAGTGGGACTAGCGGGATGTCCTACAATGAGCAGTTCTTC
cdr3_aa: CASSGTSGMSYNEQFF

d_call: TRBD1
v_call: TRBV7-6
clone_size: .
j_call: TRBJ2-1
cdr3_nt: TGTGCCAGCAGCTTTGCCCAGGGGGCTAGCAATGAGCAGTTCTTC
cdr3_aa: CASSFAQGASNEQFF

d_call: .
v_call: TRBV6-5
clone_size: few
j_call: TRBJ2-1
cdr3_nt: TGTGCCAGCAGTGACGAGACTAGGATGGAGCAGTTCTTC
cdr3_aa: CASSDETRMEQFF

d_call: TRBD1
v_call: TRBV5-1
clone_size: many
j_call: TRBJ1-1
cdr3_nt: TGCGCCAGCAGCCAACAGGGGGCCTCTGAAGCTTTCTTT
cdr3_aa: CASSQQGASEAFF

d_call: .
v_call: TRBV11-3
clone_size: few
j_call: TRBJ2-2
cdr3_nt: TGTGCCAGCAGCCCGTTTAGCGGAAAGATGAACACCGGGGAGCTGTTTTTT
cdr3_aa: CASSPFSGKMNTGELFF

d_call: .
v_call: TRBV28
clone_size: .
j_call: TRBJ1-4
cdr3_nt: TGTGCCAGCAGCTTGCCGTCGTTGGGTGAAAAACTGTTTTTT
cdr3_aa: CASSLPSLGEKLFF

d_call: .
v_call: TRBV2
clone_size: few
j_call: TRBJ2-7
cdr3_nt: TGTGCCAGCAGTGAAGGATCGGACAACCCCTACTTC
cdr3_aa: CASSEGSDNPYF

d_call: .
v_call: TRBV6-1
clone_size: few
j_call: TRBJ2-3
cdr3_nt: TGTGCCAGCAAAGGGGGTTACACAGATACGCAGTATTTT
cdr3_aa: CASKGGYTDTQYF

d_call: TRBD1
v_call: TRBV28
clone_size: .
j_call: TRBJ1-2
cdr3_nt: TGTGCCAGCAAATCATCTACAGGGGGAAACTATGGCTACACCTTC
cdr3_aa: CASKSSTGGNYGYTF

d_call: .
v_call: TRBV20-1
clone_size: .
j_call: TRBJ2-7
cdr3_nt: TGCAGTGCTAGTGGGAGGTTAGGGTTTTCCTACGAGCAGTACTTC
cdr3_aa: CSASGRLGFSYEQYF

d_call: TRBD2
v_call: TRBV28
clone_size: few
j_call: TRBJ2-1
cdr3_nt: TGTGCCAGCAGTTTAGAACTAGCGGGGGTCAATGAGCAGTTCTTC
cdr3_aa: CASSLELAGVNEQFF

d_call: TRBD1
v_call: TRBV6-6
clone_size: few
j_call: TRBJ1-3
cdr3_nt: TGTGCCAGCAGACCACGGGGACAGGCCGGGAGTTCTGGAAACACCATATATTTT
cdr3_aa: CASRPRGQAGSSGNTIYF

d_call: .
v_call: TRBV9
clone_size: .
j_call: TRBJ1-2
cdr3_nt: TGTGCCAGCAGCGTAGAGGTGGCAAGCTATGGCTACACCTTC
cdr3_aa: CASSVEVASYGYTF

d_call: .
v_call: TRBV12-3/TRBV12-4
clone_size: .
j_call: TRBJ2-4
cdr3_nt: TGTGCCAGCAGCATCGGCGACCAAATTCAGTACTTC
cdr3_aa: CASSIGDQIQYF

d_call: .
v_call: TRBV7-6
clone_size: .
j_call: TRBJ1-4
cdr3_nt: TGTGCCAGCAGCCAGACCATCGGGGAGTCGGATGAAAAACTGTTTTTT
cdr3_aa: CASSQTIGESDEKLFF

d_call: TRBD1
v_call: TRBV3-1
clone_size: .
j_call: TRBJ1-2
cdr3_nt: TGTGCCAGCAGCCAATCGACAGGGGGCCGTGGCTACACCTTC
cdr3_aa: CASSQSTGGRGYTF

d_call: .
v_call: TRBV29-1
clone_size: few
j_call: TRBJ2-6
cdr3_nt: TGCAGCGTTGGTGTGGGGCTGGGGGCCAACGTCCTGACTTTC
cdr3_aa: CSVGVGLGANVLTF

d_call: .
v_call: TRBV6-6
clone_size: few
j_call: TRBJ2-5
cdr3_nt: TGTGCCAGCACCCAGCGGCCCCAAGAGGCCCAGTACTTC
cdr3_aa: CASTQRPQEAQYF

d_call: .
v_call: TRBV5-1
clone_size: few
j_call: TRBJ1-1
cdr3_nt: TGCGCCAGCAGCTTAGGGGCTTACACTGAAGCTTTCTTT
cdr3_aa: CASSLGAYTEAFF

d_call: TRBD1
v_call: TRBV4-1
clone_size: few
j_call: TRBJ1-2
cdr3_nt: TGCGCCAGCAGCCAGCCCACAGGGGTCGGCTACACCTTC
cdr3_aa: CASSQPTGVGYTF

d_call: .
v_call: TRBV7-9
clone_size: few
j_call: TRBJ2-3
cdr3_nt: TGTGCCAGCAGCTTCGGTGGGATGCTCCCAGATACGCAGTATTTT
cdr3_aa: CASSFGGMLPDTQYF

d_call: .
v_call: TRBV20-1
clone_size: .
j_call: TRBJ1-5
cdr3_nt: TGCAGTGCTAGAGTACCTGGACTCGACAATCAGCCCCAGCATTTT
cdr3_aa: CSARVPGLDNQPQHF

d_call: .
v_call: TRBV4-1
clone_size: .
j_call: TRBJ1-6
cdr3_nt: TGCGCCAGCAGCCCTCCCGGGCTCGGACTTCCCCTCCACTTT
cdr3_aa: CASSPPGLGLPLHF

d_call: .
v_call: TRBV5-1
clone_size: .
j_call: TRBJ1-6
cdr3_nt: TGCGCCAGCAGCTTGGCGTTGGGCGCAGGCGCTGATTCACCCCTCCACTTT
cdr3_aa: CASSLALGAGADSPLHF

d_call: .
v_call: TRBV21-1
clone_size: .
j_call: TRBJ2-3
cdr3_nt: TGTGCCAGCAGCAAAGAGCGCAGTATTTGCACAGATACGCAGTATTTT
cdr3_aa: CASSKERSICTDTQYF

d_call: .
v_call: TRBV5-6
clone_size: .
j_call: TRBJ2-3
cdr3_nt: TGTGCCAGCAGCTTGGATCATACGCAGTATTTT
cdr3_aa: CASSLDHTQYF

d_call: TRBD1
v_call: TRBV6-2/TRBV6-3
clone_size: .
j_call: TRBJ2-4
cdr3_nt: TGTGCCAGCAGCCCCGGACAGGGAAACATTCAGTACTTC
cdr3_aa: CASSPGQGNIQYF

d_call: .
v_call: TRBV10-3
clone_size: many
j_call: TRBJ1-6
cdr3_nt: TGTGCCATCAGTGGACAGCACTCCTATAATTCACCCCTCCACTTT
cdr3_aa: CAISGQHSYNSPLHF

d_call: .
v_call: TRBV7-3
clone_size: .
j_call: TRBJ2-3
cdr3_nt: TGTGCCAGCAGCTTAACGGGCAGGGCAACAGATACGCAGTATTTT
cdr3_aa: CASSLTGRATDTQYF

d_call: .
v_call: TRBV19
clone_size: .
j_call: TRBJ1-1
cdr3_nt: TGTGCCAGTAGTATTTTCTCTGGGCGGAACACTGAAGCTTTCTTT
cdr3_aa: CASSIFSGRNTEAFF

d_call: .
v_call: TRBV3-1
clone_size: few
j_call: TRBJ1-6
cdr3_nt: TGTGCCAGCAGCCAAGATACGGGGTCTTCACCCCTCCACTTT
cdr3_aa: CASSQDTGSSPLHF

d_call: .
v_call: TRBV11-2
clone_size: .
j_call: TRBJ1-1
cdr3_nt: TGTGCCAGCAGCTTATATGTTTCGGGGGCCTCAATGAACACTGAAGCTTTCTTT
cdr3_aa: CASSLYVSGASMNTEAFF

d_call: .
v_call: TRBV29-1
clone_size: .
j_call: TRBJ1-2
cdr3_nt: TGCAGCGTTGTGGGTCAGGGGAACGGCTACACCTTC
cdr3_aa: CSVVGQGNGYTF

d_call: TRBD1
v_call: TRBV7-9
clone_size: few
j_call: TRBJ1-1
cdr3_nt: TGTGCCAGCAGCTTAGTCCGGGGGATCTTCGACAGGGGCTTAAACACTGAAGCTTTCTTT
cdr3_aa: CASSLVRGIFDRGLNTEAFF

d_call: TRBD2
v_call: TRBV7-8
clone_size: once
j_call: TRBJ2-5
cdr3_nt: TGTGCCAGCAGCTTAGCGCTTGGACTAGCGGGAGTGAGGGTGTCAGACCAAGGAGAGACCCAGTACTTC
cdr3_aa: CASSLALGLAGVRVSDQGETQYF

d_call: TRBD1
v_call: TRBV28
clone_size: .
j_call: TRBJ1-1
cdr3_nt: TGTGCCAGCAGTCAATATCCCGGACAGGGGAACACTGAAGCTTTCTTT
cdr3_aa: CASSQYPGQGNTEAFF

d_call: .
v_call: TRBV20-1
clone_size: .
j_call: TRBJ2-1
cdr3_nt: TGCAGTGCTAGACTCGGGGTTGAGCAGTTCTTC
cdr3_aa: CSARLGVEQFF

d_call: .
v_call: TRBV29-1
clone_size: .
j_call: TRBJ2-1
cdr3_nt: TGCAGCGCTACGGAGGTCGACTTCAATGAGCAGTTCTTC
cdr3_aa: CSATEVDFNEQFF